The present T cell receptor beta chain was sequenced within a study of radiotherapy plus CTLA-4 blockade in lung cancer. Sequencing used immunoSEQ multiplex PCR; TCRdb keeps in-frame clones, though not all of them. The table records approximately 41,000 clones, about 75% of them present only once. CDR1 and CDR2 from the germline V gene are SGHVS and FNYEAQ. This CDR3 is 14 amino acids long. With V trimmed by 4 bases and J by 5 bases, 4 bases remained unmatched. The V and J genes are TRBV7-6 and TRBJ2-1; 8 nucleotides line up with TRBD1. The clonotype comes from a human donor with non-small cell lung cancer who had stable disease on radiotherapy plus ipilimumab. The sample consisted of peripheral blood, taken from a patient treated with radiotherapy plus ipilimumab. Here the CDR3 DNA reads TGTGCCAGCAGCTCTAGGACAGGGCACAATGAGCAGTTCTTC. The encoded protein is CASSSRTGHNEQFF.